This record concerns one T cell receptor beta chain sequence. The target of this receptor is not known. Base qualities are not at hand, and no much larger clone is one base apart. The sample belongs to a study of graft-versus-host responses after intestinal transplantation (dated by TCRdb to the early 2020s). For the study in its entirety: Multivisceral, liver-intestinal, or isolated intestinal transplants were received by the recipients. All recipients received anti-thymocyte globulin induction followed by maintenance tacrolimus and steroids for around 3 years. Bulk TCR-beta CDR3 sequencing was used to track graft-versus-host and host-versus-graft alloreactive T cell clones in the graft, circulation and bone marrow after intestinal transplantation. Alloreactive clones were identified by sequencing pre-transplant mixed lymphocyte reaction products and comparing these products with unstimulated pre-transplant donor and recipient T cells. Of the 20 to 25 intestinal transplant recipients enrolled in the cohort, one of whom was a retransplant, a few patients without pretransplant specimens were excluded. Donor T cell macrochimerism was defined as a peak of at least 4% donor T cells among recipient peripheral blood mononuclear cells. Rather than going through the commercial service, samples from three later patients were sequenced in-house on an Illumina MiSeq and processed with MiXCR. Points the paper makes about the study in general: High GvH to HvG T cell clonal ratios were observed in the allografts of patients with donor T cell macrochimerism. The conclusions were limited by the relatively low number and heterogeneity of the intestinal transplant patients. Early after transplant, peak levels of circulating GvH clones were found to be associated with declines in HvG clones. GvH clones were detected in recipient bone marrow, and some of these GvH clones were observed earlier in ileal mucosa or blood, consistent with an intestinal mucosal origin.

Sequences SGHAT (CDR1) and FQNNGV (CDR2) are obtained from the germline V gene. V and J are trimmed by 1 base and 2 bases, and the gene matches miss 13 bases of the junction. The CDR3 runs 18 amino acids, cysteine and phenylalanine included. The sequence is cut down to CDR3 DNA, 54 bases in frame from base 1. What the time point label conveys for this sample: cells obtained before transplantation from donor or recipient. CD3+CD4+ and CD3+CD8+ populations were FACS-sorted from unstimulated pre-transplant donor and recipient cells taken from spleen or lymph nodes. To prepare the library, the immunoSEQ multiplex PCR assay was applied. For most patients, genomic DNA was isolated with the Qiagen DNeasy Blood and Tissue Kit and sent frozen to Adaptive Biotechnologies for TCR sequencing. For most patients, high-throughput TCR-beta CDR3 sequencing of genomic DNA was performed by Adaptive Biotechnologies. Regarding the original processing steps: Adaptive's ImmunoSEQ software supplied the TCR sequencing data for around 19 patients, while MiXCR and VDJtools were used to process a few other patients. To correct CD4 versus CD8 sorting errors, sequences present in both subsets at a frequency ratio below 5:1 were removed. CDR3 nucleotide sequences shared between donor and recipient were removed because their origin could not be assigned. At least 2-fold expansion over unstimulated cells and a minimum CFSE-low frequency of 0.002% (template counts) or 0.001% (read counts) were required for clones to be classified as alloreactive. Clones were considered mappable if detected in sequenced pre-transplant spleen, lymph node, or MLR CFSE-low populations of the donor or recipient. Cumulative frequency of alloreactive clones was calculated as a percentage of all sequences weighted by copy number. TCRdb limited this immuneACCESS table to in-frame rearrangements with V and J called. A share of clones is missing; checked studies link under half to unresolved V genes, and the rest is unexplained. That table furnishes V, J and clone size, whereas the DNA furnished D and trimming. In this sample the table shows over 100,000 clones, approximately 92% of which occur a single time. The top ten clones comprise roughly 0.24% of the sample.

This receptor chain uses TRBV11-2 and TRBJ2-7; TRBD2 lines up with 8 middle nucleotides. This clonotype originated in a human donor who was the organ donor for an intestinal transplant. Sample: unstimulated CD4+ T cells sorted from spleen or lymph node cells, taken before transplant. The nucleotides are TGTGCCAGCAGCTTAGCGCATCCGCCACTAGCGGATCCCTACGAGCAGTACTTC. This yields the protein CASSLAHPPLADPYEQYF.